These 25 T cell receptor beta chains were sequenced from one sample in a study of blood T cells in healthy people across ages. It was with a sample-barcoded 5' primer and a J-beta primer mix that a second PCR of about 7 to 12 cycles was run. Using its own MiXCR run on the 5' RACE reads, TCRdb lists one record per CDR3 protein. The data contain nearly 1 million distinct CDR3 sequences, roughly 47% of them singletons. The sequenced material came from blood. Receptors originate from a woman aged 55-75 years in good health.

The rearrangement joins TRBV4-1 to TRBJ2-7; 11 nucleotides match TRBD2. Germline CDR1 and CDR2: MGHRA and YSYEKL. This CDR3 contains 15 residues. Trimming removed 2 bases from V and 3 bases from J; junction bases left unmatched: 3. The CDR3 region is CASSQPTSGVYEQYF. CDR3 sequence (DNA): TGCGCCAGCAGCCAACCGACTAGCGGGGTCTACGAGCAGTACTTC.

J is TRBJ2-2 and V is TRBV6-6, with no clear D. The germline V gene has CDR1 MNHNY and CDR2 SVGAGI (reference sequence). The CDR3 totals 13 residues. Trimming shortened V by 7 bases and J by 6 bases, and 12 bases separated the two germline ends. The CDR3 here is CASNVREAGELFF. The CDR3 region has the DNA TGTGCCAGCAACGTGCGAGAGGCCGGGGAGCTGTTTTTT.

The table lists this clonotype with a few counts. The gene calls are TRBV5-1 and TRBJ1-4; the D is unclear. The CDR3 loop spans 14 amino acids. The V and J ends lost 3 bases and 8 bases respectively, with 14 bases between them. Germline V gene lookup returns CDR1 SGHRS and CDR2 YFSETQ. In nucleotides, the CDR3 is TGCGCCAGCAGCTCTGACTCCGGCCCCGAAAAACTGTTTTTT. Amino acid sequence: CASSSDSGPEKLFF.

The chain links TRBV4-2 to TRBJ2-6, with 10 nucleotides matching TRBD1. Trimming cost V 5 bases and J 0 bases; bases outside gene matches: 7. The V gene's germline CDR1 is LGHNA and CDR2 YNFKEQ. The CDR3 extends over 18 amino acids. CDR3 DNA: TGTGCCAGCAGCACTCGACAGGGGGCGAACTCTGGGGCCAACGTCCTGACTTTC. Amino acids: CASSTRQGANSGANVLTF.

DNA for the CDR3: TGTGCCAGCAGTTCCTTCTCCGGGTCCCAGCTAGGCGAGCAGTACTTC. It encodes CASSSFSGSQLGEQYF. The chain has TRBV2 and TRBJ2-7; D remains unclear. The V gene lost 5 bases and the J gene lost 6 bases, with 23 bases spanning the gap. Looked up from germline, CDR1 is SNHLY and CDR2 is FYNNEI. The CDR3 sequence is 16 residues long. Full variable domain (outside the CDR3, taken from reference TRBV2 and TRBJ2-7): EPEVTQTPSHQVTQMGQEVILRCVPISNHLYFYWYRQILGQKVEFLVSFYNNEISEKSEIFDDQFSVERPDGSNFTLKIRSTKLEDSAMYFCASSSFSGSQLGEQYFGPGTRLTVT.

The chain recombines TRBV7-2 with TRBJ2-1; D uncertain. The J call may not be correct, given that the DNA end is closer to TRBJ2-7. The CDR3 length is 14 residues. CDR1 and CDR2 (germline): SGHTA, FQGNSA. CDR3 in DNA: TGTGCCAGCAGCCCAACGATAACCTACAATGAGCAGTACTTC. Its protein is CASSPTITYNEQYF.

The chain is built from TRBV28 and TRBJ2-1; tentatively, D is TRBD2 (6 bases). CDR1 MDHEN and CDR2 SYDVKM come from the germline V gene. Deletions cut 6 bases from V and 4 bases from J, with 19 bases between. The CDR3 covers 16 residues. The CDR3 is CASSPATSPNYNEQFF. The CDR3 nucleotides are TGTGCCAGCAGCCCCGCAACTAGCCCGAATTACAATGAGCAGTTCTTC.

This chain connects TRBV5-1 to TRBJ2-3; 7 positions match TRBD2. Germline trimming cut 3 bases from V and 6 bases from J; bases unmatched to any gene: 10. This CDR3 comprises 15 residues. Germline CDR1 and CDR2: SGHRS and YFSETQ. CDR3 sequence reads: CASSSNQREDDTQYF. The CDR3 nucleotides read TGCGCCAGCAGCTCCAACCAGCGGGAAGACGATACGCAGTATTTT.

Note on this clonotype: At one of its ends the junction is not consistent with the germline gene, which may arise from a read error. This chain links TRBV9 with TRBJ2-6; possible D gene TRBD1, 6 bases. Germline CDR1 and CDR2: SGDLS and YYNGEE. The CDR3 is 14 amino acids. CDR3 sequence reads: CASSVGMGANALTF. The CDR3 nucleotides read TGTGCCAGCAGCGTAGGGATGGGGGCCAACGCCCTGACTTTC.

To note about this clonotype: Being one base from a much bigger clone, this may be a read error. The chain employs TRBV7-6 and TRBJ2-7; TRBD2 agrees at 12 bases. CDR3 length: 15 residues. Germline V gives CDR1 SGHVS, CDR2 FNYEAQ. CDR3 coding DNA: TGTGCCGGCAGCCTAGCTAGCGGGAGGGCCTACGAGCAGTACTTC. Its protein is CAGSLASGRAYEQYF.

The J gene is TRBJ1-1, the V gene TRBV6-5, with no clear D. The CDR3 runs 11 residues. Trimming removed 6 bases at V and 8 bases at J, with 10 bases between. The germline CDR1 and CDR2 sequences are MNHEY and SVGAGI. The CDR3 bases are TGTGCCAGCAGGGCTCCAACCGAAGCTTTCTTT. As protein: CASRAPTEAFF.

The CDR3 DNA sequence: TGTGCCAGCAGTGACCTAGACAGGGTGGAGACCCAGTACTTC. Translating it yields CASSDLDRVETQYF. The rearrangement links TRBV6-5 to TRBJ2-7; 7 bases are shared with TRBD1. The J call may be mistaken, given a closer DNA end match to TRBJ2-5. The germline V gene has CDR1 MNHEY and CDR2 SVGAGI. The length of the CDR3 is 14 residues.

V gene TRBV4-1 combines with J gene TRBJ2-4; either TRBD1 or TRBD2 may fit D (5 bases each). The CDR3 extends over 15 amino acids. The V and J ends lost 1 base and 8 bases respectively, with 15 bases between them. Germline V CDR1 and CDR2: MGHRA, YSYEKL. The CDR3 DNA reads as TGCGCCAGCAGCCAAGTTGGGACCCCTTGGGACATTCAGTACTTC. Its protein is CASSQVGTPWDIQYF.

This chain joins TRBV7-2 and TRBJ2-7; D is possibly TRBD1 or TRBD2 (6 bases each). The last part of the DNA fits TRBJ2-5 better; the J call may be wrong. Germline V CDR1 and CDR2: SGHTA, FQGNSA. The CDR3 contains 14 residues. CDR3 protein: CASSTQGRGETQYF. The CDR3 DNA is TGTGCCAGCAGCACCCAGGGGCGGGGAGAGACCCAGTACTTC.

This clonotype was observed once. V and J are TRBV7-9 and TRBJ2-3; D is uncertain. The V end lost 2 bases, the J end lost 6 bases, and 15 bases lay between the germline ends. Germline lookup yields CDR1 SEHNR and CDR2 FQNEAQ (reference sequence). CDR3 length equals 15 residues. This CDR3 is CASSLRAAEGDTQYF. In nucleotides, the CDR3 is TGTGCCAGCAGCTTAAGGGCAGCAGAAGGTGATACGCAGTATTTT.

Notes on this clonotype: A read error may account for a junction end that differs from germline. The J gene is TRBJ1-5, the V gene TRBV5-4; D may be TRBD1 (5 bases). The CDR3 consists of 14 residues. The germline gives CDR1 SGHNT, CDR2 YYREEE (reference sequence). This chain's CDR3 is CAGSVGGLNQPQHF. The CDR3, as DNA: TGTGCCGGCAGCGTGGGGGGACTAAATCAGCCCCAGCATTTT.

The V call is TRBV29-1, the J call TRBJ2-1; 8 bases map to TRBD2. The trim removed 6 bases at V and 0 bases at J, leaving 10 bases unmatched. CDR1 is SQVTM and CDR2 is ANQGSEA in the germline V gene. The CDR3 loop spans 16 amino acids. CDR3 coding DNA: TGCAGCGTCCCCCGGACTAGCCTTCTCTCCTACAATGAGCAGTTCTTC. Amino acids: CSVPRTSLLSYNEQFF.

V usage is TRBV29-1 and J usage is TRBJ1-1; D possibly corresponds to TRBD1 (5 bases). The CDR3 spans 11 residues. CDR1 and CDR2 (germline): SQVTM, ANQGSEA. The germline V and J ends were trimmed by 8 bases and 4 bases, with 11 bases remaining between them. CDR3 coding DNA: TGCAGCTACGGCAGGGTCACTGAAGCTTTCTTT. This encodes CSYGRVTEAFF. Full variable domain (outside the CDR3, taken from reference TRBV29-1 and TRBJ1-1): SAVISQKPSRDICQRGTSLTIQCQVDSQVTMMFWYRQQPGQSLTLIATANQGSEATYESGFVIDKFPISRPNLTFSTLTVSNMSPEDSSIYLCSYGRVTEAFFGQGTRLTVV.

The V and J genes are TRBV28 and TRBJ1-6; TRBD1 is a possible D gene (5 bases). The CDR3 length is 14 residues. V lost 7 bases and J 10 bases, leaving 17 bases between the germline ends. Germline CDR1 is MDHEN and CDR2 is SYDVKM. The CDR3 DNA is TGTGCCAGCACCGCCCCGGGGGGGGTGTCACCCCTCCACTTT. Residues: CASTAPGGVSPLHF.

Note on this clonotype: Being one base from a much bigger clone, this may be a read error. The chain uses TRBV29-1 and TRBJ2-5, with D tentatively TRBD1 (5 bases). Matching the DNA end better, TRBJ2-7 makes the J call doubtful. The CDR3 length is 14 residues. Germline CDR1 reads SQVTM; CDR2 reads ANQGSEA. The CDR3 protein is CSAVTVSQGYEQYF. In DNA, the CDR3 is TGCAGCGCCGTGACAGTGTCTCAGGGATACGAGCAGTACTTC.

This clonotype was observed a few times. J is TRBJ1-4 and V is TRBV5-1; D remains unclear. The CDR3 sequence is 15 residues long. Trimming stripped 1 base from V and 5 bases from J, with 12 bases between. CDR1 SGHRS and CDR2 YFSETQ come from the germline V gene. This CDR3 reads CASSLLSGGNEKLFF. The CDR3 DNA is TGCGCCAGCAGCTTGTTGTCAGGAGGCAATGAAAAACTGTTTTTT.

In DNA form, the CDR3 reads TGTGCCAGTAGTATAGGACAGGGGGATTTAGCCAAAAACATTCAGTACTTC. This codes for CASSIGQGDLAKNIQYF. This chain links TRBV19 with TRBJ2-4; 9 bases fit TRBD1. Trimming took 1 base from V and 0 from J; bases not matched to a gene: 4. The germline CDR1 and CDR2 sequences are LNHDA and SQIVND (reference sequence). The CDR3 sequence is 17 residues long.

The table lists this clonotype with a count of one. The chain carries TRBV3-1 and TRBJ2-4, with TRBD2 matching 9 bases. Per the germline V gene, CDR1 is LGHDT and CDR2 is YNNKEL (reference sequence). V dropped 3 bases and J dropped 5; count of bases not matched to a gene: 14. The CDR3 totals 18 residues. The CDR3 DNA sequence: TGTGCCAGCAGCCAGGGTAGCGGGAGTATGATGGGGGAAAACATTCAGTACTTC. Translating gives CASSQGSGSMMGENIQYF.

This clonotype appeared a few times. The chain has TRBV7-8 and TRBJ2-3; D ambiguous. Germline CDR1 and CDR2: SGHVS and FQNEAQ. V was pared by 3 bases and J by 0 bases, with 10 bases between. The CDR3 runs 15 residues. CDR3 loop: CASSLLHTSTDTQYF. The CDR3 DNA follows: TGTGCCAGCAGCTTGCTACATACTAGCACAGATACGCAGTATTTT.

The chain couples TRBV5-1 to TRBJ2-1, with D hard to call. The J call is in doubt because the DNA end fits TRBJ2-7 better. Germline-derived CDR1 and CDR2 are SGHRS and YFSETQ. CDR3 length: 13 residues. The CDR3 here is CASSLMVYYEQYF. The CDR3 nucleotides are TGCGCCAGCAGCTTGATGGTTTACTACGAGCAGTACTTC.